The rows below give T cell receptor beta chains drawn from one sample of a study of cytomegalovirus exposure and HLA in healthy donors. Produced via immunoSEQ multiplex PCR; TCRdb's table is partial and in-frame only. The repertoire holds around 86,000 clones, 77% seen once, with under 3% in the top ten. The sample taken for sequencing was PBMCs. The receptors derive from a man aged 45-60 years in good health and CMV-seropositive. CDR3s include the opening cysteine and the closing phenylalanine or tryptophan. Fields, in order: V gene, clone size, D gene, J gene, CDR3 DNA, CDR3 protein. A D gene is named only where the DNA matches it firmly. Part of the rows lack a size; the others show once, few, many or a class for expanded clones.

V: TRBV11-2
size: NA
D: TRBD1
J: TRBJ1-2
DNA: TGTGCCAGCAGCTTAGACCCCGGGACAGGGGGCAACTATGGCTACACCTTC
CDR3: CASSLDPGTGGNYGYTF

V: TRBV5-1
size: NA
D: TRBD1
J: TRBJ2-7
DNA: TGCGCCAGCAGGTATGGACAGGGTGTCCACGAGCAGTACTTC
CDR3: CASRYGQGVHEQYF

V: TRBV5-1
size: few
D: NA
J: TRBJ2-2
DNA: TGCGCCAGCAGCTGGGGGGACGTCGGGGAGCTGTTTTTT
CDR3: CASSWGDVGELFF

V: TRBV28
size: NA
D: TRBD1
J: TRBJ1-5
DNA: TGTGCCAGCAGTCCGGACAGGGGGAGCAATCAGCCCCAGCATTTT
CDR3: CASSPDRGSNQPQHF

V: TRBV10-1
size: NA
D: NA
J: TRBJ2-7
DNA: TGCGCCAGCAGTCCCTCGAGAGGCCGTTACGAGCAGTACTTC
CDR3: CASSPSRGRYEQYF

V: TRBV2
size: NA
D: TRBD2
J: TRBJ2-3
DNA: TGTGCCAGCAGGGCTCTAGCGGGAGCCTTAACAGATACGCAGTATTTT
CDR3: CASRALAGALTDTQYF

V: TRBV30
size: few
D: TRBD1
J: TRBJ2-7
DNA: TGTGCCTGGAGTTATTGGCAGGGGGCCTACGAGCAGTACTTC
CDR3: CAWSYWQGAYEQYF

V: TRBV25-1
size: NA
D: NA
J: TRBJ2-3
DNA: TGTGCCAGCTCCCTCCTCGACAGGCAGTATTTT
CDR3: CASSLLDRQYF

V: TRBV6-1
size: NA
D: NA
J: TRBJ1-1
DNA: TGTGCCAGCAGTGATCCTTGGGCGAACACTGAAGCTTTCTTT
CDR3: CASSDPWANTEAFF

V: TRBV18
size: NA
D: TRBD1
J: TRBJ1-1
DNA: TGTGCCAGCTCCTTGGGACAGGGGAATGAAGCTTTCTTT
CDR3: CASSLGQGNEAFF

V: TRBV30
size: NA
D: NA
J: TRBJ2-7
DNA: TGTGCCTGGGGGAAACTAGGCTACTACGAGCAGTACTTC
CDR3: CAWGKLGYYEQYF

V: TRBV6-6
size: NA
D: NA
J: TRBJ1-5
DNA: TGTGCCAGCCGAGGAACTAGCAATCAGCCCCAGCATTTT
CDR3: CASRGTSNQPQHF

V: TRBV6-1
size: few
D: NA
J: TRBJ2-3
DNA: TGTGCCAGCAGTTGGACTAGCACAGATACGCAGTATTTT
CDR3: CASSWTSTDTQYF

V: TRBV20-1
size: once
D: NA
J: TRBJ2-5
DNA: TGCAGTGCCCGCGATGAGACCCAGTACTTC
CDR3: CSARDETQYF

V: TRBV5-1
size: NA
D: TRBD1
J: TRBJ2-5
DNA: TGCGCCAGCAGGGGACAGGGAGGATCGGAGACCCAGTACTTC
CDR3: CASRGQGGSETQYF

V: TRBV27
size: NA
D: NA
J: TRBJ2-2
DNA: TGTGCCAGCAGTTTATCCTCCTACACCGGGGAGCTGTTTTTT
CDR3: CASSLSSYTGELFF

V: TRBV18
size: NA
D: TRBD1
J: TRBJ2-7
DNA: TGTGCCAGCTCACCGTACCGGGACAGACCCTACGAGCAGTACTTC
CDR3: CASSPYRDRPYEQYF

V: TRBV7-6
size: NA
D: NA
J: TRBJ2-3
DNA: TGTGCCAGCAGCCAAGGGCTCCTGGTCGGGGCAGATACGCAGTATTTT
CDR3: CASSQGLLVGADTQYF

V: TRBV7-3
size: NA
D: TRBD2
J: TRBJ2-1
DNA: TGTGCCAGCAGCTTAGGGATAGCGGGAGGGAGCGGTGAGCAGTTCTTC
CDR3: CASSLGIAGGSGEQFF

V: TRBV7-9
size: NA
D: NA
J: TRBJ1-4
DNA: TGTTCCAGCAGCCGCCCCCAGGGTCTTAATGAAAAACTGTTTTTT
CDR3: CSSSRPQGLNEKLFF

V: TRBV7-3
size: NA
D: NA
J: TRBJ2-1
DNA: TGTGCCAGCAGCCCGTCCGGGGTCAGTTTCGAGCAGTTCTTC
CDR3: CASSPSGVSFEQFF

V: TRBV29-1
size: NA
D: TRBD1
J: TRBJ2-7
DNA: TGCAGCGTCATACAGGGGGAAATCTACGAGCAGTACTTC
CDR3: CSVIQGEIYEQYF

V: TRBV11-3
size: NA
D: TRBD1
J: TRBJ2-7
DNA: TGTGCCAGCAGCCGAGACAGGGTAATGGGCAGCTCCTACGAGCAGTACTTC
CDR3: CASSRDRVMGSSYEQYF

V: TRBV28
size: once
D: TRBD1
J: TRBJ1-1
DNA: TGTGCCAGCGAAGACAGGGGACGTTTAAGTCCGAACACTGAAGCTTTCTTT
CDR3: CASEDRGRLSPNTEAFF

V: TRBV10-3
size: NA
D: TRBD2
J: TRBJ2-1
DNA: TGTGCCATCAGTGGTCAGCGGGAGGACTCCTACAATGAGCAGTTCTTC
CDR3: CAISGQREDSYNEQFF

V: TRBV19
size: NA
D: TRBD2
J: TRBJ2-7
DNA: TGTGCCAGTAGTAGACTAGCGGGAGGGGACTACGAGCAGTACTTC
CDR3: CASSRLAGGDYEQYF

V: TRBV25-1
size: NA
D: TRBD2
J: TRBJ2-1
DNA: TGTGCCAGCAGTGGCGGGGGGGGGTCGGCTGAGCAGTTCTTC
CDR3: CASSGGGGSAEQFF

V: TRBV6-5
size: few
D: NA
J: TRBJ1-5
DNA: TGTGCCAGCAGTAAAGCAGGGGTTCAGCCCCAGCATTTT
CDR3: CASSKAGVQPQHF

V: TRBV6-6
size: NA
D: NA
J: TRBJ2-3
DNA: TGTGCCAGCAGTTACTCGAGGGCGACTAGCACAGATACGCAGTATTTT
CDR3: CASSYSRATSTDTQYF

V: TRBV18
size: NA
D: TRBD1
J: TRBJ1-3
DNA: TGTGCCAGCTCAATGCCGACAGGGCTGTCTGGAAACACCATATATTTT
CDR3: CASSMPTGLSGNTIYF

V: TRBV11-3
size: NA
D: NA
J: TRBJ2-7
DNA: TGTGCCAGCAGCTTGGAGGGGGCTTACGACGAGCAGTACTTC
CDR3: CASSLEGAYDEQYF

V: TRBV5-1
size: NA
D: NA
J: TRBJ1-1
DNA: TGCGCCAGCAGCTTGGGGGCAGGGCTCGACACTGAAGCTTTCTTT
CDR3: CASSLGAGLDTEAFF

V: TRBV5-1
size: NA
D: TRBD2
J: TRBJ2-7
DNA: TGCGCCAGCAGCTCGAATCCTTGGATTAGCGGGAGTAGGTACGAGCAGTACTTC
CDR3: CASSSNPWISGSRYEQYF

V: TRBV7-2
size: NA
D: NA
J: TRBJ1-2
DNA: TGTGCCAGCAGCACCGCCCAGGGAAGGGGTGGCTATGGCTACACCTTC
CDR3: CASSTAQGRGGYGYTF

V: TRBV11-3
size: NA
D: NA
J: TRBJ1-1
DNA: TGTGCCAGCAGCTCGGCGGCTGACCGCGAAGCTTTCTTT
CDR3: CASSSAADREAFF

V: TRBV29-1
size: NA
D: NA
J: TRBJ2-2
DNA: TGCAGCGTTGAGGAGGAGAACACCGGGGAGCTGTTTTTT
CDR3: CSVEEENTGELFF

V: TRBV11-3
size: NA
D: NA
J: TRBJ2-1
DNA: TGTGCCAGCAGCTCGGGTAACGGCTACAATGAGCAGTTCTTC
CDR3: CASSSGNGYNEQFF

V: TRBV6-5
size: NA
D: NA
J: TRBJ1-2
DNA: TGTGCCAGCAGTTACGTCTCGATGGAGGGCTACACCTTC
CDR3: CASSYVSMEGYTF

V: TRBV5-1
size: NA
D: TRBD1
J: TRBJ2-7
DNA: TGCGCCAGCAGCTTGGAGGGACAGGCCTACGAGCAGTACTTC
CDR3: CASSLEGQAYEQYF

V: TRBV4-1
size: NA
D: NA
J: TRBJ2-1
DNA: TGCGCCAGCAGCCATGGACTTGGTGAGCAGTTCTTC
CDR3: CASSHGLGEQFF

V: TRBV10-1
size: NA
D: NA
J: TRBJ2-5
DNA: TGCGCCAGCAGTGTTCCATTCAAAGAGACCCAGTACTTC
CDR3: CASSVPFKETQYF

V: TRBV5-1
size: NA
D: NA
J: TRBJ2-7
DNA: TGCGCCAGCAGCATTGGAGGGGACCCTTTCTACGAGCAGTACTTC
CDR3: CASSIGGDPFYEQYF

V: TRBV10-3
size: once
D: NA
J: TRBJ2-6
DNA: TGTGCCATCAACCCCTCTGGGGCCAACGGCCTGACTTTC
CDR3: CAINPSGANGLTF

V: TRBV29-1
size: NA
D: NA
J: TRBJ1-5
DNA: TGCAGCGTTGCAGACGGAGTGTTAGGCAATCAGCCCCAGCATTTT
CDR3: CSVADGVLGNQPQHF

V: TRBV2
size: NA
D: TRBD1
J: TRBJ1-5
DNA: TGTGCCAGTTCCCGGGACAGGAAAAATCAGCCCCAGCATTTT
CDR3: CASSRDRKNQPQHF

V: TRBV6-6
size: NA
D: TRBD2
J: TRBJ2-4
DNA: TGTGCCAGCAGTTATGGACTAGCGGGAGACATAAACATTCAGTACTTC
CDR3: CASSYGLAGDINIQYF

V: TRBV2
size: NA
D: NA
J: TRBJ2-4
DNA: TGTGCCAGCGACGACAGGCCTGCCAAAAACATTCAGTACTTC
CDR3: CASDDRPAKNIQYF

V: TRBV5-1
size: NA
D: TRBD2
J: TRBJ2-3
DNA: TGCGCCAGCAGCTTCACGAAACTAGCGGGATCGGCAGATACGCAGTATTTT
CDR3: CASSFTKLAGSADTQYF

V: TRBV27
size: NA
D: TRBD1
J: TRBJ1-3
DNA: TGTGCCAGCAGGGGGGCCCTACAGGGGCGCTCTGGAAACACCATATATTTT
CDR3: CASRGALQGRSGNTIYF

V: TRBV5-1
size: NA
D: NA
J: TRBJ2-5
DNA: TGCGCCAGCAGCTTGGGGTTAGATCCCGAGACCCAGTACTTC
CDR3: CASSLGLDPETQYF

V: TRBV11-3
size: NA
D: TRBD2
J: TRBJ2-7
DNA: TGTGCCAGCAGCCGAGGGACTAGCGGAGTCTACGAGCAGTACTTC
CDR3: CASSRGTSGVYEQYF